These T cell receptor beta chains were read from a single sample in a study of CXCR3-negative and CXCR3-positive naive CD8 T cells. Each CDR3 protein gets one entry in TCRdb, which reprocessed the 5' RACE reads and gives no DNA. Reported are 46,000 or so distinct CDR3 sequences; the ten largest clones contain 1.6%. Sequencing input: naive CXCR3- CD8+ T cells from blood. These TCRs come from a human donor in good health. Some clones in this sample may be carry-over from other donors' samples. Both conserved end residues are part of each CDR3. Where a row states a size, it is once, few, many or the class of an expanded clone; other rows omit it.

abundance,v_gene,j_gene,CDR3aa
NA,TRBV4-1,TRBJ2-7,CASRLTGTGNSYEQYF
NA,TRBV28,TRBJ2-7,CASSLGLASSYEQYF
NA,TRBV4-2,TRBJ1-2,CASSQTGQENYGYTF
NA,TRBV12-3/TRBV12-4,TRBJ2-7,CASSLGPAGDYEQYF
NA,TRBV29-1,TRBJ2-5,CSDPSGPKEYF
NA,TRBV6-5,TRBJ2-1,CASSYRAYNEQFF
NA,TRBV28,TRBJ2-5,CASEATGLSQETQYF
NA,TRBV3-1,TRBJ2-1,CASSQIAYNEQFF
NA,TRBV11-1,TRBJ2-5,CASSGLAMETQYF
NA,TRBV12-3/TRBV12-4,TRBJ2-5,CASSPSEQETQYF
NA,TRBV15,TRBJ2-1,CATSRDQGSYNEQFF
NA,TRBV29-1,TRBJ1-5,CSVVDNNQPQHF
NA,TRBV29-1,TRBJ2-7,CSVEADSYEQYF
NA,TRBV11-2,TRBJ1-1,CASSSEPQGVNTEAFF
NA,TRBV7-2,TRBJ2-1,CASSLGLAGGEQFF
NA,TRBV14,TRBJ1-6,CASSPIDNSPLHF
NA,TRBV7-9,TRBJ2-1,CASSLDLTYNEQFF
NA,TRBV6-4,TRBJ2-3,CASSDGGASDTQYF
NA,TRBV6-5,TRBJ2-1,CASSSAPESYNEQFF
NA,TRBV27,TRBJ2-1,CASSSLDRYNEQFF
NA,TRBV7-9,TRBJ2-7,CASSQPGTHSYEQYF
medium-sized,TRBV7-7,TRBJ2-7,CASSPRRGSHEQYF
NA,TRBV7-8,TRBJ2-5,CASGQANQETQYF
NA,TRBV4-2,TRBJ2-7,CASSLPGEQYF
NA,TRBV28,TRBJ1-2,CASSQTVYYGYTF
NA,TRBV5-1,TRBJ1-3,CASSLVGHTMMGNTIYF
NA,TRBV29-1,TRBJ2-2,CSVESEIGELFF